The clone carrying this T cell receptor (beta chain) was observed at least ten times. Primers used in a second PCR of about 6 to 12 cycles were a sample-barcoded 5' primer and a J-beta primer mix. MiXCR, applied by TCRdb to the 5' RACE reads, yields one record per CDR3 protein. The data hold 1.5 million to 2 million distinct CDR3 sequences, with over 25% observed a single time. Trimming cost V 5 bases and J 3 bases, with 5 bases left between them. The CDR3 extends over 11 amino acids. This sample stems from a study of blood T cells in healthy people across ages. Healthy Russian Caucasian donors spanned ages roughly 6 to 90 years.

Sequenced sample: blood. This sequence originates from a woman in her thirties in good health. The V gene is TRBV12-3 or TRBV12-4, the J gene TRBJ2-7; D gene ambiguous. The CDR3 reads CASSTNYEQYF. CDR3 in DNA: TGTGCCAGCAGTACCAACTACGAGCAGTACTTC.